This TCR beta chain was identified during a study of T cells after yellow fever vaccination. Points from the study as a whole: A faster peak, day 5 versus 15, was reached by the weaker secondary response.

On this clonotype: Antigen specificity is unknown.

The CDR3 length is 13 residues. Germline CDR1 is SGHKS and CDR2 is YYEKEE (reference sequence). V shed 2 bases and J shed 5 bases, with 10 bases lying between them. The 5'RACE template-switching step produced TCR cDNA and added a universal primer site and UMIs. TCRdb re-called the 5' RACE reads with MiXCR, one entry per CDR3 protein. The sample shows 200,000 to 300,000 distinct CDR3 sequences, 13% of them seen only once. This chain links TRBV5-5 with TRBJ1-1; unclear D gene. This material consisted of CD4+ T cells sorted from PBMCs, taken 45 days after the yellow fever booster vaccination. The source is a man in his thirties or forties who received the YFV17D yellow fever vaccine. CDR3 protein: CASSFGRQTEAFF. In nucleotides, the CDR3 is TGTGCCAGCAGCTTCGGGAGGCAGACTGAAGCTTTCTTT. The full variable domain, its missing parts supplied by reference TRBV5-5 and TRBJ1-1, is DAGVTQSPTHLIKTRGQQVTLRCSPISGHKSVSWYQQVLGQGPQFIFQYYEKEERGRGNFPDRFSARQFPNYSSELNVNALLLGDSALYLCASSFGRQTEAFFGQGTRLTVV.